This T cell receptor beta chain was retrieved from a study of PD-1 blockade in classical Hodgkin lymphoma (TCRdb year 2020). Regarding the complete study: Nivolumab dosing was 3 mg/kg intravenously every 2 weeks, continuing until either disease progression or unacceptable toxicity. The study used CyTOF and TCR beta sequencing to define a peripheral blood immune signature of response to PD-1 blockade in classical Hodgkin lymphoma. What the work shows at the level of the full study, not this receptor alone: The study covered only a single clinical trial cohort, and the causes of the repertoire differences, possibly disease activity or prior therapy, were still not defined. Patients starting nivolumab less than 1 year after ASCT had lower diversity and were excluded from later analyses to avoid confounding by immune reconstitution. By C4D1, a significant rise was seen in CD4+ TCR diversity but not in CD8+ TCR diversity (p=0.0027 vs p=0.16), and the rise was most apparent among complete responders (p=0.02). Among trial patients, those achieving complete response had baseline diversity similar to that of newly diagnosed patients, while diversity was significantly lower in partial responders and progressors. Newly diagnosed patients were reported to have lower baseline TCR diversity than healthy donors, and relapsed/refractory patients were reported to have lower baseline TCR diversity still.

The Qiagen DNeasy kit was used to extract genomic DNA both from unsorted PBMCs and from the negatively selected CD4+ and CD8+ fractions. TCR beta CDR3 regions were amplified by immunoSEQ multiplex PCR using primers annealing to V and J segments. A synthetic immune receptor repertoire was used to minimize amplification bias, and any residual bias was removed computationally once sequencing was done. The study's own analysis went as follows. Repertoire diversity was quantified as the Shannon entropy index using custom Python scripts. Unsorted, CD4+ and CD8+ repertoires were analyzed separately, except in combined analyses where CD4+ and CD8+ sequences were merged in silico. A clone was considered expanded if an increase in frequency of at least 2-fold after treatment relative to C1D1 was found, and a pseudocount of 0.5 was applied to clones undetected at baseline. Singleton clones were defined as clones with 0 or 1 copy at C1D1, and non-singleton clones were defined as clones with 2 or more copies. Clones expanded in unsorted samples were annotated as CD4+, CD8+ or unknown by matching protein sequences in sorted samples from the same patient. Diversity changes from C1D1 to C4D1 were tested in paired samples using Wilcoxon tests. TCRdb carries this immuneACCESS record with in-frame sequences only. Its versions omit some clonotypes, under half of them owing to an unresolved V gene in the studies checked, with the rest unexplained. V and J calls and clone size follow that table, whereas D and trimming were derived from the DNA. The table for this sample lists 90,000 to 120,000 clones; 70% to 90% of them were counted only once. The top ten hold 20% of the sample.

The time point label of this sample denotes: cycle 2 day 1 (C2D1) of nivolumab. All trial patients had relapsed after autologous stem cell transplantation, with cohorts A, B and C differing in prior brentuximab vedotin exposure. A total of about 51 patients with relapsed/refractory classical Hodgkin lymphoma made up the trial cohort, and each patient's best overall response was complete response, partial response or progressive disease. Single-agent nivolumab was administered to trial patients in the multi-cohort phase II CheckMate 205 trial. An independent review committee assessed best overall response by applying the 2007 International Working Group response criteria. Trial PBMCs were collected just before the start of nivolumab (C1D1) and during therapy at cycle 2 day 1 and cycle 4 day 1. Peripheral blood was collected in 8 mL Vacutainer Cell Preparation Tubes, from which PBMCs were isolated by centrifugation and then cryopreserved.

The CDR3 goes from the cysteine to the phenylalanine over 15 residues. CDR3 DNA only is kept here, 45 bases in frame from base 1. Trimming removed 6 bases from V and 0 bases from J, leaving 12 bases between the germline ends. Sequences SNHLY (CDR1) and FYNNEI (CDR2) are obtained from the germline V gene. In the case of this clone: No antigen is known for it. No much larger clone exists at a distance of one base, and base qualities are not known.

The sample consisted of peripheral blood mononuclear cells (PBMCs), taken before the second cycle of nivolumab. The rearranged chain carries TRBV2 and TRBJ2-1; the D gene remains uncertain. This receptor was identified in a human donor with classical Hodgkin lymphoma. The bases are TGTGCCAGCAGGTCGGCGGCTAGCTCCTACAATGAGCAGTTCTTC. It codes for CASRSAASSYNEQFF. With the portions outside the CDR3 filled from the reference TRBV2 and TRBJ2-1 genes, the complete variable region becomes EPEVTQTPSHQVTQMGQEVILRCVPISNHLYFYWYRQILGQKVEFLVSFYNNEISEKSEIFDDQFSVERPDGSNFTLKIRSTKLEDSAMYFCASRSAASSYNEQFFGPGTRLTVL.